Described below is a single TCR beta chain sequence and its context. Its matching antigen is unknown. The sample is drawn from a study of beta chain features in type 1 diabetes. Study outcomes and limitations: Across all four CD4+ subsets, people with type 1 diabetes showed modestly shorter TCRB CDR3s. VDJ junctions from patients with type 1 diabetes contained fewer insertions and more deletions.

CD45RO/CCR7/CD25/CD127/CD95/CD27 sorting isolated CD4+ naive, central memory, regulatory and stem cell-like memory cells. The authors reverse transcribed all of the isolated RNA, so sequencing captured expressed TCRB transcripts. The assay was immunoSEQ multiplex PCR, and TCRdb's table has in-frame clones only and misses some. The sample consists of about 900,000 clones, 15% to 20% of them appearing once. The TCR comes from a woman aged 18-29 years in good health. Material for sequencing was naive CD4+ T cells from blood.

The CDR3 sequence is CASTSPLTNEQFF. CDR3 bases: TGTGCCAGCACCTCTCCCCTTACCAATGAGCAGTTCTTC. V usage is TRBV28 and J usage is TRBJ2-1; D not resolved. The CDR3 is 13 amino acids. Looked up from germline, CDR1 is MDHEN and CDR2 is SYDVKM. V gave up 7 bases and J gave up 6 bases, with 13 bases separating them.